This T cell receptor (beta chain) was profiled in a study of T cell repertoires in cytomegalovirus infection. In germline, CDR1 is SGHVS, CDR2 FQNEAQ. The CDR3 covers 16 residues. The J segment lost 4 bases and the V segment lost 4 bases, leaving 11 bases of the junction unmatched. This clonotype was counted a few times. TCRdb processed the reads anew with MiXCR; each CDR3 protein has one entry. Of about 490,000 distinct CDR3 sequences in the sample, around 27% were seen once. The chain joins TRBV7-8 to TRBJ2-3, with TRBD2 identical over 7 bases. The sequenced sample was PBMCs. This TCR was recovered from a human donor in good health (CMV status not recorded). Some clones in this sample may be carry-over from other donors' samples. The CDR3 sequence is CASSSNGRGSPDTQYF. The CDR3 DNA is TGTGCCAGCAGCTCTAACGGGCGCGGGAGCCCAGATACGCAGTATTTT.